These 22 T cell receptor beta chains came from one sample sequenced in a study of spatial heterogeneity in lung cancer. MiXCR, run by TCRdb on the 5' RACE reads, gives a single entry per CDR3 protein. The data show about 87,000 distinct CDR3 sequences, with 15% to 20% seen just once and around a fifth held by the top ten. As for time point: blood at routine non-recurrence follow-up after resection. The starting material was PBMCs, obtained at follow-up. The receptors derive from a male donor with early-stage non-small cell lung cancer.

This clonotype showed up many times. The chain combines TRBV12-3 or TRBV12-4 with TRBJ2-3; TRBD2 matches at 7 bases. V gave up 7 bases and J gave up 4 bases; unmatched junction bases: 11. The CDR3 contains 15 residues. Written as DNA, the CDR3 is TGTGCCAGCACCTGGGGGGGAGTAGGAGCAGATACGCAGTATTTT. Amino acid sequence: CASTWGGVGADTQYF.

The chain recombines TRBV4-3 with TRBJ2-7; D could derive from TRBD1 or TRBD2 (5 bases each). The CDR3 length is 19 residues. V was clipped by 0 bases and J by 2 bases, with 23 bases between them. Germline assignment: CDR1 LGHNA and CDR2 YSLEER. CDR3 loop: CASSQDEGRLRDQTYEQYV. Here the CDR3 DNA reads TGCGCCAGCAGCCAAGATGAGGGCCGGCTCCGGGACCAAACCTACGAGCAGTACGTC.

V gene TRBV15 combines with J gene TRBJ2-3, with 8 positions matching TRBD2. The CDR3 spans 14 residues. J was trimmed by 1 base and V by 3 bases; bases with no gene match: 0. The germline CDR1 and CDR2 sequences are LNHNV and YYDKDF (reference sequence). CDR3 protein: CATSRTSGTDTQYF. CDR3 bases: TGTGCCACCAGCAGGACTAGCGGCACAGATACGCAGTATTTT. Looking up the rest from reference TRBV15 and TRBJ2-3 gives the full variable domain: DAMVIQNPRYQVTQFGKPVTLSCSQTLNHNVMYWYQQKSSQAPKLLFHYYDKDFNNEADTPDNFQSRRPNTSFCFLDIRSPGLGDTAMYLCATSRTSGTDTQYFGPGTRLTVL.

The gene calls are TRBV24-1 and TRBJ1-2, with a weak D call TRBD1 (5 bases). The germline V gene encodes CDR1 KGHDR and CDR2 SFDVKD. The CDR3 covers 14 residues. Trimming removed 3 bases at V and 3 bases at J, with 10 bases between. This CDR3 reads CATSDRQLDYGYTF. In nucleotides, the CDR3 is TGTGCCACCAGTGATCGACAGCTCGACTATGGCTACACCTTC.

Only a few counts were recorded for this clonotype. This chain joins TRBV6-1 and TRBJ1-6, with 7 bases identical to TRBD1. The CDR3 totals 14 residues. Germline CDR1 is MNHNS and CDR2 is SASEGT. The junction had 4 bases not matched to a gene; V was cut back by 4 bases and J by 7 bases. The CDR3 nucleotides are TGTGCCAGCAGTGTCGGGACAGCCAATTCACCCCTCCACTTT. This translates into CASSVGTANSPLHF.

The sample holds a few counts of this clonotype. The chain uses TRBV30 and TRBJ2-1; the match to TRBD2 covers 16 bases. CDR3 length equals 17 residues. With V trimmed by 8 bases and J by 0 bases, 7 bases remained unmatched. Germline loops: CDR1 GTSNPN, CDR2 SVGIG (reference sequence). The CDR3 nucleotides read TGTGCCGGCCAGGGACTAGCGGGAGGGAGCTCCTACAATGAGCAGTTCTTC. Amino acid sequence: CAGQGLAGGSSYNEQFF.

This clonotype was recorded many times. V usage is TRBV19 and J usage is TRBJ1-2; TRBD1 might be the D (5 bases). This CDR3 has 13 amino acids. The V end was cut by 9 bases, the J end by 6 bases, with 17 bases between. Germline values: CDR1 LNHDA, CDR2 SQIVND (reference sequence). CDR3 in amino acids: CASTAWGTNGYTF. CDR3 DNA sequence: TGTGCCAGCACCGCGTGGGGGACCAATGGCTACACCTTC.

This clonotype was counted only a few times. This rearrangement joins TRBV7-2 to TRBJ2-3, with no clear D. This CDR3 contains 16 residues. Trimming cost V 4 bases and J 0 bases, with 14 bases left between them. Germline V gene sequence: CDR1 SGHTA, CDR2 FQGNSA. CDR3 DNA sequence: TGTGCCAGCAGCTACGGTTTGGACGGTAGCACAGATACGCAGTATTTT. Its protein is CASSYGLDGSTDTQYF.

CDR3 DNA sequence: TGTGCCAGCAGCTTAGAGCAGGGTCACGGGGAGCTGTTTTTT. Its protein product is CASSLEQGHGELFF. J is TRBJ2-2 and V is TRBV11-2; a possible D gene is TRBD1 (5 bases). CDR3 length: 14 residues. Trimming took 0 bases from V and 7 from J, leaving 9 bases between them. The germline gives CDR1 SGHAT, CDR2 FQNNGV. The variable domain in full, completed from reference TRBV11-2 and TRBJ2-2, reads EAGVAQSPRYKIIEKRQSVAFWCNPISGHATLYWYQQILGQGPKLLIQFQNNGVVDDSQLPKDRFSAERLKGVDSTLKIQPAKLEDSAVYLCASSLEQGHGELFFGEGSRLTVL.

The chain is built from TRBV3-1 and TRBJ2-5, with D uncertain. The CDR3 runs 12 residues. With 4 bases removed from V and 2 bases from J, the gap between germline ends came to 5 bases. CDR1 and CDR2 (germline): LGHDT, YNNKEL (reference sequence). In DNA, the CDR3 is TGTGCCAGCAGCCCGTATCAAGAGACCCAGTACTTC. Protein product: CASSPYQETQYF.

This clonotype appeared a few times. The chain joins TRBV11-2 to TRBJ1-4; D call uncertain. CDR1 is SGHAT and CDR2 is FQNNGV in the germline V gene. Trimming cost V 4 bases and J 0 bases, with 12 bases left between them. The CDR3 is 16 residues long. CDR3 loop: CASSYDGMATNEKLFF. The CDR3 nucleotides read TGTGCCAGCAGCTACGACGGGATGGCAACTAATGAAAAACTGTTTTTT.

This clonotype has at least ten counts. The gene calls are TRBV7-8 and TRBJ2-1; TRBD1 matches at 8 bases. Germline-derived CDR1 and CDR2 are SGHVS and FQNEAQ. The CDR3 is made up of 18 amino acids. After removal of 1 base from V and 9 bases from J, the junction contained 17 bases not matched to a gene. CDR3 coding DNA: TGTGCCAGCAGCTTAGAAGTTCAGGGGGCTCTCCCAATGTCTGAGCAGTTCTTC. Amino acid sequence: CASSLEVQGALPMSEQFF.

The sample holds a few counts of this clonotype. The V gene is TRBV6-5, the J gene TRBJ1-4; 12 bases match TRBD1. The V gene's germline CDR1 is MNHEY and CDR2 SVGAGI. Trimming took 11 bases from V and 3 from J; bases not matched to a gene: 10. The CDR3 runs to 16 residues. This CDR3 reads CASSGTGGFANEKLFF. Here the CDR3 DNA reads TGTGCCTCCTCCGGGACAGGGGGCTTCGCTAATGAAAAACTGTTTTTT.

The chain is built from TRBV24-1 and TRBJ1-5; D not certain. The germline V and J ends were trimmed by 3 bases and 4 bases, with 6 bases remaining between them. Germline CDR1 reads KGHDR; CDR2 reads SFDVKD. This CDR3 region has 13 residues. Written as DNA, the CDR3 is TGTGCCACCAGTGATGGTTCGAATCAGCCCCAGCATTTT. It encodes CATSDGSNQPQHF.

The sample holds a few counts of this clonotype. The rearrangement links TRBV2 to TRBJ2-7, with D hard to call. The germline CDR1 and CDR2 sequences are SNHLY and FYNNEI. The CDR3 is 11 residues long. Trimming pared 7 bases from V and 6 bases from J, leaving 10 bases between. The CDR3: CASTERVEQYF. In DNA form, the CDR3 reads TGTGCCAGCACCGAGAGAGTCGAGCAGTACTTC.

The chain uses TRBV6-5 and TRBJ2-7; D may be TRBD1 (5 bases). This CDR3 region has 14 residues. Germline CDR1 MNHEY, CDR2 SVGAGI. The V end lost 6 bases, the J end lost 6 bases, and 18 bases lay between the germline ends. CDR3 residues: CASSTPRGPGEQYF. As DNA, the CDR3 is TGTGCCAGCAGCACTCCTAGGGGCCCAGGCGAGCAGTACTTC.

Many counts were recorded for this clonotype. CDR3 nucleotide sequence: TGTGCCAGCTCACCGCGACAAAACAATGAGCAGTTCTTC. Amino acid sequence: CASSPRQNNEQFF. The chain links TRBV18 to TRBJ2-1; D unresolved. Trimming took 3 bases from V and 5 from J, leaving 8 bases between them. Germline V gene lookup returns CDR1 KGHSH and CDR2 LQKENI. This CDR3 is 13 amino acids long.

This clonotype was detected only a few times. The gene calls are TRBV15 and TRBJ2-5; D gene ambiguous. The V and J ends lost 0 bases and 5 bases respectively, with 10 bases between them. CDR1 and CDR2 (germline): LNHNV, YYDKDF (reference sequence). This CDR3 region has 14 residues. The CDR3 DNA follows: TGTGCCACCAGCAGAGAAGGCTATTCGGAGACCCAGTACTTC. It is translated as CATSREGYSETQYF.

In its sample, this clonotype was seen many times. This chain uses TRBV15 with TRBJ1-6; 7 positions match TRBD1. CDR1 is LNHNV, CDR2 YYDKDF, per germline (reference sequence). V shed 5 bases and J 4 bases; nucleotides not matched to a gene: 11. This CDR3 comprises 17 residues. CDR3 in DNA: TGTGCCACCAGCCGAGGAGGGGACAGAGGGTATAATTCACCCCTCCACTTT. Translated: CATSRGGDRGYNSPLHF. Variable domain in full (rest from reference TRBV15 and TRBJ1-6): DAMVIQNPRYQVTQFGKPVTLSCSQTLNHNVMYWYQQKSSQAPKLLFHYYDKDFNNEADTPDNFQSRRPNTSFCFLDIRSPGLGDTAMYLCATSRGGDRGYNSPLHFGNGTRLTVT.

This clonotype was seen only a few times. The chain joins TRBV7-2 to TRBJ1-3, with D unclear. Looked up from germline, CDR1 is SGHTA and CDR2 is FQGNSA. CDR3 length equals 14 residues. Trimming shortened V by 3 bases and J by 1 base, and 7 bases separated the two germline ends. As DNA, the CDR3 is TGTGCCAGCAGCTTGACGATTTCTGGAAACACCATATATTTT. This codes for CASSLTISGNTIYF.

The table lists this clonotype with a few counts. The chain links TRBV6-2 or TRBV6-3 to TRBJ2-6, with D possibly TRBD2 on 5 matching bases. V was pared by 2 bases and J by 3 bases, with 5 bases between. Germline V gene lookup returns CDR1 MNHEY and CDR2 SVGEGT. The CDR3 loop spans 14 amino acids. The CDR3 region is CASSYGGGANVLTF. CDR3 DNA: TGTGCCAGCAGTTACGGAGGTGGGGCCAACGTCCTGACTTTC.

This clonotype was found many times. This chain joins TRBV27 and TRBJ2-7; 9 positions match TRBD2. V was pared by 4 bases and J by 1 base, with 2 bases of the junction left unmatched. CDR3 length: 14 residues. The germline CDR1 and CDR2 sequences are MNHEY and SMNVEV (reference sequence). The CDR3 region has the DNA TGTGCCAGCAGTTCGACTAGCGGATCCTACGAGCAGTACTTC. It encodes CASSSTSGSYEQYF.